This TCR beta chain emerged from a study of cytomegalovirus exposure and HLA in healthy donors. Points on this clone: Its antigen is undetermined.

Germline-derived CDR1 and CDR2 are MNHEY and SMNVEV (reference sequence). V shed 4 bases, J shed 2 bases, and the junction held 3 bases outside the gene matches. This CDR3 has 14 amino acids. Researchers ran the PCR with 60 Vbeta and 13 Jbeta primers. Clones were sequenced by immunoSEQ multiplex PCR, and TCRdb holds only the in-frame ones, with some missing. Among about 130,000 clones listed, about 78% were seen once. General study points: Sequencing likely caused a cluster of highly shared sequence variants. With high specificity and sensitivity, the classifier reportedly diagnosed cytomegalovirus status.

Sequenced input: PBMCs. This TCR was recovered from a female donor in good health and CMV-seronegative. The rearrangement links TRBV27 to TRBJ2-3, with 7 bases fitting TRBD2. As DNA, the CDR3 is TGTGCCAGCAGTTGGGGGGACTACACAGATACGCAGTATTTT. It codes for CASSWGDYTDTQYF.